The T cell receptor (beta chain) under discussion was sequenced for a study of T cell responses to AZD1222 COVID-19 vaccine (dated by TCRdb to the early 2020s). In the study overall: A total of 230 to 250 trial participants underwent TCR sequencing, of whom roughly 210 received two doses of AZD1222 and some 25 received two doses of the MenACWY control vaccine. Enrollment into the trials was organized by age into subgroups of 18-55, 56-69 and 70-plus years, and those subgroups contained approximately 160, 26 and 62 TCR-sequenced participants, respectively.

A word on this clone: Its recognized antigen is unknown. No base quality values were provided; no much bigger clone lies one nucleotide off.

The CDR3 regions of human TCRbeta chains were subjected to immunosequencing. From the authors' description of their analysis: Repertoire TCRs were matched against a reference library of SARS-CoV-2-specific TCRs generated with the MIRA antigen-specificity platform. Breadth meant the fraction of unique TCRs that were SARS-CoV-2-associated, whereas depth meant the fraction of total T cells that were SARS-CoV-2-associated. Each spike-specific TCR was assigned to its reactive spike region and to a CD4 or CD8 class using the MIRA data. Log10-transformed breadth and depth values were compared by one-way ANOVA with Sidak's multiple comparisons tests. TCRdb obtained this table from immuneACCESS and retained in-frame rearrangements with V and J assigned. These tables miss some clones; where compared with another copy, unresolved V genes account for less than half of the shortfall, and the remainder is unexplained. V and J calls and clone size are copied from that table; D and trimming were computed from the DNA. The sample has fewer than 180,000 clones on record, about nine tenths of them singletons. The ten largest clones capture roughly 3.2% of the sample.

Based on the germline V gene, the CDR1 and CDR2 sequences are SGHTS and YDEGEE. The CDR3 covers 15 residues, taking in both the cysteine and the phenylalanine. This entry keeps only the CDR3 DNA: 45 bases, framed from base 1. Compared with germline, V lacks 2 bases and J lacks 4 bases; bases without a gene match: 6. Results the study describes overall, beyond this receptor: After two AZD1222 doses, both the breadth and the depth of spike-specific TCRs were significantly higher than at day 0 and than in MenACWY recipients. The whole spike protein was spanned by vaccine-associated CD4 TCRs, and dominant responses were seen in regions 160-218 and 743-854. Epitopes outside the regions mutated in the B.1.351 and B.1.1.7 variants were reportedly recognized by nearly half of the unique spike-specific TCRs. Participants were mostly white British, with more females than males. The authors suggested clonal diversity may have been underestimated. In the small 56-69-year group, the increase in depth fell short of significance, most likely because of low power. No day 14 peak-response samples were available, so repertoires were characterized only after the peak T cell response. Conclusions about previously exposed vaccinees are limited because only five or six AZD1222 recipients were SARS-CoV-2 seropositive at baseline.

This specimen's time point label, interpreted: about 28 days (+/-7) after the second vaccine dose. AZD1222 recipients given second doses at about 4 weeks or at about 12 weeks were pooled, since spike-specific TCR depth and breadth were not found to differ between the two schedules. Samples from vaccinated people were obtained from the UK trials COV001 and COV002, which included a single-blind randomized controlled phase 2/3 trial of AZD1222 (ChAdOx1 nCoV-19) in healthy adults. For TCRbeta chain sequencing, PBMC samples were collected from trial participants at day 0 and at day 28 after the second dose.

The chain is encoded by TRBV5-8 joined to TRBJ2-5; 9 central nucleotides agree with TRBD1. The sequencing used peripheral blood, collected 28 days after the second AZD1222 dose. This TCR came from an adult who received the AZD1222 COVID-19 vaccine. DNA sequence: TGTGCCAGCAGCTTTGGGGACAGGGTAGGAGAGACCCAGTACTTC. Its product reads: CASSFGDRVGETQYF. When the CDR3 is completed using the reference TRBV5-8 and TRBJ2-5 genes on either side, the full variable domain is EAGVTQSPTHLIKTRGQQATLRCSPISGHTSVYWYQQALGLGLQFLLWYDEGEERNRGNFPPRFSGRQFPNYSSELNVNALELEDSALYLCASSFGDRVGETQYFGPGTRLLVL.